This record looks at one T cell receptor (beta chain) sequence and its context. CDR3 length: 13 amino acids. Trimming took 1 base from V and 3 from J, leaving 3 bases between them. The germline V gene has CDR1 SGHTA and CDR2 FQGNSA. This sample is drawn from a study of OX40 agonist ivuxolimab in advanced cancers. The overall study: The diagnoses of dose-escalation patients were hepatocellular carcinoma, melanoma, renal cell or head and neck cancer.

Only in-frame clones appear in the TCRdb table, and some are missing; sequencing was by immunoSEQ multiplex PCR. The sample carries 65,000 to 70,000 clones, roughly 90% recorded once. This chain connects TRBV7-2 to TRBJ2-2; D remains unclear. The sequence came from an adult with an advanced solid tumor such as melanoma, head and neck, liver or kidney cancer. Source: CD4+ or CD8+ T cells sorted from blood, taken in a trial of the OX40 agonist ivuxolimab. CDR3 nucleotide sequence: TGTGCCAGCAGCTTAGTCCACACCGGGGAGCTGTTTTTT. Residues: CASSLVHTGELFF. The whole variable domain, remainder taken from reference TRBV7-2 and TRBJ2-2, is GAGVSQSPSNKVTEKGKDVELRCDPISGHTALYWYRQSLGQGLEFLIYFQGNSAPDKSGLPSDRFSAERTGGSVSTLTIQRTQQEDSAVYLCASSLVHTGELFFGEGSRLTVL.